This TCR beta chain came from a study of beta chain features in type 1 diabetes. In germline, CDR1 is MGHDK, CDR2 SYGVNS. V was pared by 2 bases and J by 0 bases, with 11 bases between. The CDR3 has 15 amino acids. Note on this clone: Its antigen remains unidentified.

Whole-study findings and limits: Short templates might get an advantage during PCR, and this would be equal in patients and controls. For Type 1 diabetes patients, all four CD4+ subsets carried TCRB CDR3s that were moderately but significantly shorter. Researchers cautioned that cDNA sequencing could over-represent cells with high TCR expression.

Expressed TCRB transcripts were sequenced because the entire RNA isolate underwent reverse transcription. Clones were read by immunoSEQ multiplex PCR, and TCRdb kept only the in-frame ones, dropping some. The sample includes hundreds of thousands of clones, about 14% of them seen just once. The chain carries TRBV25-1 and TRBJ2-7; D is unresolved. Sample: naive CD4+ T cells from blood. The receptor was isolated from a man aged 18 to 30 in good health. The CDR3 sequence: CASSENRGYSYEQYF. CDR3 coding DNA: TGTGCCAGCAGTGAAAATCGTGGTTACTCCTACGAGCAGTACTTC.